The clone carrying this TCR beta chain has just a few counts. Its antigen remains unknown. These data are taken from a study of T-cell memory formation after mild COVID-19. Findings and caveats of the study: A second wave of clones peaked on day 37, and their SARS-CoV-2 specificity went unconfirmed.

CDR3 length: 14 amino acids. The V segment lost 7 bases and the J segment 7 bases; nucleotides outside the gene matches: 6. Each CDR3 protein gets one entry after TCRdb re-called the 5' RACE reads with MiXCR. The table records about 290,000 distinct CDR3 sequences, about 16% of them present only once. This sequence was found in a man aged 18 to 29 who had mild COVID-19 (a few samples of this study predate the infection). Cell type and time point are not known. V is TRBV12-3 or TRBV12-4 and J is TRBJ1-6, with 8 positions matching TRBD1. Sequencing was done on a sample of PBMCs or a T cell subset sorted from them (not recorded which). CDR3 loop: CASTLNRGNSPLHF. The CDR3 DNA is TGTGCCAGCACCTTGAACAGGGGGAATTCACCCCTCCACTTT.